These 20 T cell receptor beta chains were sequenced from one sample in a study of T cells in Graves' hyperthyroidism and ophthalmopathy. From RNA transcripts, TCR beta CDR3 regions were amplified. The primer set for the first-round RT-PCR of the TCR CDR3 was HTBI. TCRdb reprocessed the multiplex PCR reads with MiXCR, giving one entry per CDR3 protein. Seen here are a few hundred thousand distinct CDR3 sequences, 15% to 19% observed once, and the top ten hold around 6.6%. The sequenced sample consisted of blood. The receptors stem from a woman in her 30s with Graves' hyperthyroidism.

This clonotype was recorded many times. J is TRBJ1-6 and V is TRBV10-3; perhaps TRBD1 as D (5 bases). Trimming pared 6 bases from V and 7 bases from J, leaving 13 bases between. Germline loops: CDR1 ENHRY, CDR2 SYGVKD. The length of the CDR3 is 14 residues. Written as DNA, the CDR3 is TGTGCCATCAGCGCCAAGACAGAGAATTCACCCCTCCACTTT. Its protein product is CAISAKTENSPLHF.

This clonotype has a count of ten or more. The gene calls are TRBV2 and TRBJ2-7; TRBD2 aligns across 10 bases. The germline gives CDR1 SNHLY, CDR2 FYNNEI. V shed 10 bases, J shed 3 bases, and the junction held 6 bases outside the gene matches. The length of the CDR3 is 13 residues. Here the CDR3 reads CATQRGGLYEQYF. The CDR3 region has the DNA TGTGCCACCCAGCGGGGGGGACTCTACGAGCAGTACTTC.

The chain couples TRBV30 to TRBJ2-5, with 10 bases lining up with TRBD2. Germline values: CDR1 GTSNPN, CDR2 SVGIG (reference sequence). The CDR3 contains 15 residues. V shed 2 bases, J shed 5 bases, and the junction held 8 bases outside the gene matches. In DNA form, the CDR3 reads TGTGCCTGGAGTTTCCTAGCGGGAGTGGGGGAGACCCAGTACTTC. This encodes CAWSFLAGVGETQYF.

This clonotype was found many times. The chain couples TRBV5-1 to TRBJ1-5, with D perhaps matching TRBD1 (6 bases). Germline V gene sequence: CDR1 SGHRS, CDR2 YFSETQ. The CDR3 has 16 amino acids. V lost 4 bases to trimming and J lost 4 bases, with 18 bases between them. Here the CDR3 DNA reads TGCGCCAGCAGCGTGCTCCCAGGGGACTTAAATCAGCCCCAGCATTTT. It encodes CASSVLPGDLNQPQHF.

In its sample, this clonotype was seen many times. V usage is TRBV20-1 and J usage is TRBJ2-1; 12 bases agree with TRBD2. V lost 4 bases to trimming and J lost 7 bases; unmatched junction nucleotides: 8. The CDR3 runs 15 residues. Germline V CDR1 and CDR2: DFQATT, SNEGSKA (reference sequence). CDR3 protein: CSATSGTSGLNEQFF. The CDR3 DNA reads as TGCAGTGCTACCTCCGGGACTAGCGGGCTGAATGAGCAGTTCTTC.

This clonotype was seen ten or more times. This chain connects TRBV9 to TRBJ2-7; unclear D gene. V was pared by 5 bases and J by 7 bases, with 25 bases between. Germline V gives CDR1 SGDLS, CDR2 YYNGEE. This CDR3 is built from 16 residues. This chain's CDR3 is CASSESPRWQVGEQYF. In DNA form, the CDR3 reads TGTGCCAGCAGTGAATCGCCAAGATGGCAGGTGGGTGAGCAGTACTTC. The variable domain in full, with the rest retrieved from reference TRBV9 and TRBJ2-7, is DSGVTQTPKHLITATGQRVTLRCSPRSGDLSVYWYQQSLDQGLQFLIQYYNGEERAKGNILERFSAQQFPDLHSELNLSSLELGDSALYFCASSESPRWQVGEQYFGPGTRLTVT.

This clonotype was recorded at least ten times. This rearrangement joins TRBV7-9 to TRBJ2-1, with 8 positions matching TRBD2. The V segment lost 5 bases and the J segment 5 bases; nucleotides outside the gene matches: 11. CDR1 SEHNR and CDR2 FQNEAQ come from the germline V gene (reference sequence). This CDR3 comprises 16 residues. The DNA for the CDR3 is TGTGCCAGCAGCCGGCGGGATATGCGGGGGGACAATGAGCAGTTCTTC. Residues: CASSRRDMRGDNEQFF. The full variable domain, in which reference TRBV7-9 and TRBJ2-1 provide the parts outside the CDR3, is DTGVSQNPRHKITKRGQNVTFRCDPISEHNRLYWYRQTLGQGPEFLTYFQNEAQLEKSRLLSDRFSAERPKGSFSTLEIQRTEQGDSAMYLCASSRRDMRGDNEQFFGPGTRLTVL.

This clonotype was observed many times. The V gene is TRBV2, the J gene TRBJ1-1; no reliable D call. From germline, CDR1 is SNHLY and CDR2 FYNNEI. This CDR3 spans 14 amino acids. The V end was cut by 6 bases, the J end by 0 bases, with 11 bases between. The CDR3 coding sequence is TGTGCCAGCAGCAGACGGCCACTGAACACTGAAGCTTTCTTT. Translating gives CASSRRPLNTEAFF.

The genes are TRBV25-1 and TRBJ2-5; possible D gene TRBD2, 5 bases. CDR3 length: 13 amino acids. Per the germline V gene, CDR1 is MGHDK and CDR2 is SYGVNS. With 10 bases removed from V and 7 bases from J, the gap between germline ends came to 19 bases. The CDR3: CATYGFSVGTQYF. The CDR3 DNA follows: TGTGCCACCTATGGTTTTAGCGTTGGGACCCAGTACTTC.

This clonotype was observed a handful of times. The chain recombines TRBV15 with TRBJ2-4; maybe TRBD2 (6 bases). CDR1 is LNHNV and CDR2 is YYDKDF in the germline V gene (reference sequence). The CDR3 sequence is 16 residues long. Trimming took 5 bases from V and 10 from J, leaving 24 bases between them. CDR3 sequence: CATSPQGGTQFRIQYF. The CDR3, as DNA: TGTGCCACCAGCCCACAAGGCGGGACTCAGTTTCGAATTCAGTACTTC.

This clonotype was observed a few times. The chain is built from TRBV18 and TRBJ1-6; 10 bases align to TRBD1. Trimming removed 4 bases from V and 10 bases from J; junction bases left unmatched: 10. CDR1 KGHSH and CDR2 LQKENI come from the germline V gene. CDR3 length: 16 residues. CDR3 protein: CASSLQDRGPWSPLHF. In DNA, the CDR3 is TGTGCCAGCTCACTACAAGACAGGGGGCCTTGGTCACCCCTCCACTTT.

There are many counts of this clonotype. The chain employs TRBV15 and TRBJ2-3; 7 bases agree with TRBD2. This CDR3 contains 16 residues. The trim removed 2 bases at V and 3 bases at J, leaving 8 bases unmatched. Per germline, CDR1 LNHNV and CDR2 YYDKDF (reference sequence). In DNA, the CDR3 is TGTGCCACCAGCAGATCCCTAGCGGTGCTGACAGATACGCAGTATTTT. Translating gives CATSRSLAVLTDTQYF.

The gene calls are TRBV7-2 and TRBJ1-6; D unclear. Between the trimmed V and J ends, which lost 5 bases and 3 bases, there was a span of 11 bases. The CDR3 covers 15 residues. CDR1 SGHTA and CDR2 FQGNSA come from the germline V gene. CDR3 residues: CASSLGSYYNSPLHF. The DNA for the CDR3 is TGTGCCAGCAGCCTCGGGTCCTACTATAATTCACCCCTCCACTTT. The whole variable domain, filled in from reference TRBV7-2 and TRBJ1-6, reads GAGVSQSPSNKVTEKGKDVELRCDPISGHTALYWYRQSLGQGLEFLIYFQGNSAPDKSGLPSDRFSAERTGGSVSTLTIQRTQQEDSAVYLCASSLGSYYNSPLHFGNGTRLTVT.

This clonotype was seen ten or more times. CDR3: CASGSSGVYGYTF. The CDR3 nucleotides read TGTGCCAGCGGTAGTTCCGGCGTGTATGGCTACACCTTC. The genes are TRBV10-3 and TRBJ1-2; D remains ambiguous. CDR3 length equals 13 residues. Germline lookup yields CDR1 ENHRY and CDR2 SYGVKD. V was trimmed by 10 bases and J by 5 bases, leaving 17 bases between them.

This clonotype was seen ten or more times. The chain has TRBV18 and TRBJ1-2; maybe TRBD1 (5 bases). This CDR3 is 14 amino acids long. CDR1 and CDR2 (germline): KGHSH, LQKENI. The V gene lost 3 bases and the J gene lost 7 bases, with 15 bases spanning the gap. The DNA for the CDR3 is TGTGCCAGCTCACCCAGGGCAGGGCGTGGTGGCTACACCTTC. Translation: CASSPRAGRGGYTF.

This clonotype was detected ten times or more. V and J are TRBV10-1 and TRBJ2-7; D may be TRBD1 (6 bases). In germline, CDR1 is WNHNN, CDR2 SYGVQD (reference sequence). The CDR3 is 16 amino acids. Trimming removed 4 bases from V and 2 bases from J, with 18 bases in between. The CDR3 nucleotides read TGCGCCAGCAGTGGTGGGACACCTGATGTCCCCTACGAGCAGTACTTC. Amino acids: CASSGGTPDVPYEQYF.

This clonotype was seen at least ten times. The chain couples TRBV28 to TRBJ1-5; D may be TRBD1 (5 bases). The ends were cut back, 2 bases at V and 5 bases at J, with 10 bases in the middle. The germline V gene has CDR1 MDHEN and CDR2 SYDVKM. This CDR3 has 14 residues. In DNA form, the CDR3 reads TGTGCCAGCAGTTTAGGAGGGGATCATCAGCCCCAGCATTTT. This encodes CASSLGGDHQPQHF.

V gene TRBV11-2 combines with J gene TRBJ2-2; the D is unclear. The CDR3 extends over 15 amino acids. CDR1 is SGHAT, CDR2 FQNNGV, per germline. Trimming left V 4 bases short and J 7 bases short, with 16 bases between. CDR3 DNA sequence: TGTGCCAGCAGCTCCATACAAAGTTTGCACGGGGAGCTGTTTTTT. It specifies CASSSIQSLHGELFF.

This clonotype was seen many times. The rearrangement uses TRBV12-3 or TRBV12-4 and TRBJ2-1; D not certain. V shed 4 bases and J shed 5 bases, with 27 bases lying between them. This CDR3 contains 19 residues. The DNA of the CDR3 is TGTGCCAGCAGTTCCACCCCGGTGGGATGGTCCGTGGGCAACAATGAGCAGTTCTTC. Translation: CASSSTPVGWSVGNNEQFF.

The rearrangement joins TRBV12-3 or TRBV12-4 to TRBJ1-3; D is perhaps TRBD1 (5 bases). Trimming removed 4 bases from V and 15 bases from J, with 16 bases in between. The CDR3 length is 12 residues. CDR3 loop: CASSYTGTRGYF. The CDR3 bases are TGTGCCAGCAGTTACACCGGGACTAGAGGATATTTT.